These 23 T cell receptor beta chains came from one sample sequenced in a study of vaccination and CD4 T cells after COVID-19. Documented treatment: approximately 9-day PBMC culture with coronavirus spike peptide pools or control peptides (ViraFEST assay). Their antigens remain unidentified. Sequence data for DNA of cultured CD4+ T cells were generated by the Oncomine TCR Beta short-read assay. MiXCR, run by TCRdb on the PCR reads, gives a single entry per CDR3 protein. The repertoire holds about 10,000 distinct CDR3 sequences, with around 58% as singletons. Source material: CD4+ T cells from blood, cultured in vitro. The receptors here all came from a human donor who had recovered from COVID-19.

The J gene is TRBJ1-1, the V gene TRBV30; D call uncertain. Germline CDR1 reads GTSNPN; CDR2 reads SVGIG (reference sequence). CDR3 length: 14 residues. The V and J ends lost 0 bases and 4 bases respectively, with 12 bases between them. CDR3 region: CAWSVNRAGTEAFF. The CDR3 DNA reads TGTGCCTGGAGTGTTAATAGGGCGGGCACTGAAGCTTTCTTT.

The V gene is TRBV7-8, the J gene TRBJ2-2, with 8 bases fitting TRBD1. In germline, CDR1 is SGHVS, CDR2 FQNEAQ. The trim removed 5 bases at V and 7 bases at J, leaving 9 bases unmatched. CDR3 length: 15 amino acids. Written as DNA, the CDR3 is TGTGCCAGCAGCCGGCGCGGAACAGGGGGCGGGGAGCTGTTTTTT. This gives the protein CASSRRGTGGGELFF.

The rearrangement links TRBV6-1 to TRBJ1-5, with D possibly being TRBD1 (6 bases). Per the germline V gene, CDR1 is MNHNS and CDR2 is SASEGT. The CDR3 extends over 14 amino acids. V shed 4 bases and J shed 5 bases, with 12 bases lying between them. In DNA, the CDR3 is TGTGCCAGCAGTGCGGGACATCTACATCAGCCCCAGCATTTT. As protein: CASSAGHLHQPQHF.

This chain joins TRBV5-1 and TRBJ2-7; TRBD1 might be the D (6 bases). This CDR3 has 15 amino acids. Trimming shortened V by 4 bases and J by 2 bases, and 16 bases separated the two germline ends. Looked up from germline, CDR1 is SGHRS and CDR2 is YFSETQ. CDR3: CASSAHKQGTYEQYF. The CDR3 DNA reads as TGCGCCAGCAGCGCCCATAAACAGGGAACCTACGAGCAGTACTTC.

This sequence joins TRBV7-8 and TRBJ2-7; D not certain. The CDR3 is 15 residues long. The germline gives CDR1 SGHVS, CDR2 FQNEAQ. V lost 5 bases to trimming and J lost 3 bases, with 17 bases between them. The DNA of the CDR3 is TGTGCCAGCAGCGCAGGCTTGATGGGTGGCTACGAGCAGTACTTC. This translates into CASSAGLMGGYEQYF. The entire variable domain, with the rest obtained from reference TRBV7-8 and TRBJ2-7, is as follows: GAGVSQSPRYKVAKRGQDVALRCDPISGHVSLFWYQQALGQGPEFLTYFQNEAQLDKSGLPSDRFFAERPEGSVSTLKIQRTQQEDSAVYLCASSAGLMGGYEQYFGPGTRLTVT.

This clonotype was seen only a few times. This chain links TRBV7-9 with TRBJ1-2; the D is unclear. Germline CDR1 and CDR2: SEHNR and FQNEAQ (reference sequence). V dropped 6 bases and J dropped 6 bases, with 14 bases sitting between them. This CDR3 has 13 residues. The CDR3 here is CASRKTVTHGYTF. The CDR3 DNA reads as TGTGCCAGCAGAAAAACGGTGACGCATGGCTACACCTTC.

The CDR3 DNA is TGTGCCAGTAGTCCCGGACCAGGGAGGGGCACTGAAGCTTTCTTT. This encodes CASSPGPGRGTEAFF. This chain links TRBV19 with TRBJ1-1; D may be TRBD1 (5 bases). V lost 5 bases to trimming and J lost 4 bases, with 17 bases between them. The CDR3 is 15 amino acids. Germline V gene lookup returns CDR1 LNHDA and CDR2 SQIVND (reference sequence). Variable domain in full (rest from reference TRBV19 and TRBJ1-1): DGGITQSPKYLFRKEGQNVTLSCEQNLNHDAMYWYRQDPGQGLRLIYYSQIVNDFQKGDIAEGYSVSREKKESFPLTVTSAQKNPTAFYLCASSPGPGRGTEAFFGQGTRLTVV.

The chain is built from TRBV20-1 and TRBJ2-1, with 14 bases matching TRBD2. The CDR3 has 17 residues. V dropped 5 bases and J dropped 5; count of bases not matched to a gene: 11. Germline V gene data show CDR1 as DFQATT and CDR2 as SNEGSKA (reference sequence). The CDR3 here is CSAGGSMTSGGDNEQFF. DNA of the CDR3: TGCAGTGCTGGGGGGAGTATGACTAGCGGGGGGGACAATGAGCAGTTCTTC.

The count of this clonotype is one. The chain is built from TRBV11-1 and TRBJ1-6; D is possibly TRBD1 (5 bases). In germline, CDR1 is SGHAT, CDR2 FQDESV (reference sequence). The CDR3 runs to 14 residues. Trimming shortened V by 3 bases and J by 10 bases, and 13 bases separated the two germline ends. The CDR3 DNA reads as TGTGCCAGCAGCTTGCACGGGACGGGGTCACCCCTCCACTTT. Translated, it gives CASSLHGTGSPLHF.

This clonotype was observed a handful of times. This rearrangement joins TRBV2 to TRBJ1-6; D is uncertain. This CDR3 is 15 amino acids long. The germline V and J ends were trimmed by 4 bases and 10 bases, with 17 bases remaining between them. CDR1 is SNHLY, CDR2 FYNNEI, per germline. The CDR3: CASSGSGPRGSPLHF. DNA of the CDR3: TGTGCCAGCAGTGGTTCCGGGCCCCGAGGATCACCCCTCCACTTT.

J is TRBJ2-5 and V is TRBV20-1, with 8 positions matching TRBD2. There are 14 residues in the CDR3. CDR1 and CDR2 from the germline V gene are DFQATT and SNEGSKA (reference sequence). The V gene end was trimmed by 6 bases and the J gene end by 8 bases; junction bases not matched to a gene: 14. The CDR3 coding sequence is TGCAGTGCAAGTCCCCGGGGGGGCCCAGTTACCCAGTACTTC. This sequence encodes CSASPRGGPVTQYF.

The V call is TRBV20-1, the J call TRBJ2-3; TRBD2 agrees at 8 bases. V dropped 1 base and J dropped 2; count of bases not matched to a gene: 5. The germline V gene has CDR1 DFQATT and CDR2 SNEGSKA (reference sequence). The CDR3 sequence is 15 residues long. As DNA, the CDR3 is TGCAGTGCTAGAGTAGCGGGGTTGCTCACAGATACGCAGTATTTT. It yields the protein CSARVAGLLTDTQYF.

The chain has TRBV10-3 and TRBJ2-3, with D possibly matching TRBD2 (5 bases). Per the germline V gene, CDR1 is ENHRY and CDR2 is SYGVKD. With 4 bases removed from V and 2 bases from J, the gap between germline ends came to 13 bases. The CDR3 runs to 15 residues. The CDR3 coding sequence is TGTGCCATCAGTGTAGGGCGGGCCTACACAGATACGCAGTATTTT. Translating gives CAISVGRAYTDTQYF.

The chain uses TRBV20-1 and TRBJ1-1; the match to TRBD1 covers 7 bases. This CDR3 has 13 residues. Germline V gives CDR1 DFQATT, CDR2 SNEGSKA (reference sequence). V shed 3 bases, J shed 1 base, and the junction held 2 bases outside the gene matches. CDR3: CSARDRQNTEAFF. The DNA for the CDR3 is TGCAGTGCTAGGGACAGGCAGAACACTGAAGCTTTCTTT.

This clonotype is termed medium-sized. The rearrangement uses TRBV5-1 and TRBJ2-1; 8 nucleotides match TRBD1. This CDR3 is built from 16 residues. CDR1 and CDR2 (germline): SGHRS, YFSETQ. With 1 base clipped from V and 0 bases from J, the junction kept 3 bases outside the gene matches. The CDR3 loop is CASSLQGAPSYNEQFF. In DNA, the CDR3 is TGCGCCAGCAGCTTGCAGGGGGCCCCCTCCTACAATGAGCAGTTCTTC.

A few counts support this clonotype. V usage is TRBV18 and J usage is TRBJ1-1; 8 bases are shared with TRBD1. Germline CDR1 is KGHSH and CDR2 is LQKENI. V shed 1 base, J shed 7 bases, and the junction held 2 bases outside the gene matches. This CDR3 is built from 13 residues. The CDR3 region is CASSPQQGVEAFF. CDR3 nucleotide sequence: TGTGCCAGCTCACCACAACAGGGGGTTGAAGCTTTCTTT.

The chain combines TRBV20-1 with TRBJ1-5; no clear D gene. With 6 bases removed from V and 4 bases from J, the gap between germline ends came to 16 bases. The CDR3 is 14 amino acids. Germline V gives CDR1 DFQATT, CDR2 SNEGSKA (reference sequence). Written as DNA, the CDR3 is TGCAGTGCAAAGGGTCGAAGTCCTAATCAGCCCCAGCATTTT. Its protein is CSAKGRSPNQPQHF.

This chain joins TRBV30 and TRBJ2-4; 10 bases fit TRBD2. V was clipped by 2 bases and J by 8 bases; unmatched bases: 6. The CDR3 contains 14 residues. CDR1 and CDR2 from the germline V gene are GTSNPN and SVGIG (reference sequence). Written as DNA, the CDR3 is TGTGCCTGGAGTATTAGCGGGGGGATTGACATTCAGTACTTC. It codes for CAWSISGGIDIQYF.

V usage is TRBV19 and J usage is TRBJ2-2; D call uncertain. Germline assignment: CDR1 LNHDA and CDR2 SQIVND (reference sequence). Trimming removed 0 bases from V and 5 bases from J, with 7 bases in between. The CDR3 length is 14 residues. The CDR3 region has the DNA TGTGCCAGTAGTATAGAAGGGCGGACCGGGGAGCTGTTTTTT. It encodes CASSIEGRTGELFF.

The CDR3 sequence is CASSPITGGDQPQHF. CDR3 nucleotides: TGTGCCAGCAGTCCCATTACAGGGGGCGATCAGCCCCAGCATTTT. V gene TRBV6-1 combines with J gene TRBJ1-5; TRBD1 matches 9 bases. This CDR3 has 15 amino acids. The germline V gene has CDR1 MNHNS and CDR2 SASEGT. V was pared by 5 bases and J by 5 bases, with 7 bases of the junction left unmatched.

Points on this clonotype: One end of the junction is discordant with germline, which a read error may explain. The CDR3 nucleotides read TGCGCCAGCAGCCCCTTACAGGGTTTCGGCTATGGCTACACCTTC. Amino acids: CASSPLQGFGYGYTF. The chain is built from TRBV11-3 and TRBJ1-2; a possible D gene is TRBD1 (6 bases). Germline V gives CDR1 SGHNT, CDR2 YENEEA. The length of the CDR3 is 15 residues.

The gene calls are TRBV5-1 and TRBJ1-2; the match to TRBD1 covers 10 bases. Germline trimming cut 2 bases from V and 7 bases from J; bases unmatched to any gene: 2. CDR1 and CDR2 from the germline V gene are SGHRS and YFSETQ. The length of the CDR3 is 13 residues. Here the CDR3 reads CASSLGTGVGYTF. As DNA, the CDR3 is TGCGCCAGCAGCTTAGGGACAGGGGTTGGCTACACCTTC.

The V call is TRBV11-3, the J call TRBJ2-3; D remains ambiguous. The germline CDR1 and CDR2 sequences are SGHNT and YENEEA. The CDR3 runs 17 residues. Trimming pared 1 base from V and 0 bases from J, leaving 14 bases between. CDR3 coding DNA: TGTGCCAGCAGCTTAGCCCTTGGTTGGGTTAGCACAGATACGCAGTATTTT. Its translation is CASSLALGWVSTDTQYF.